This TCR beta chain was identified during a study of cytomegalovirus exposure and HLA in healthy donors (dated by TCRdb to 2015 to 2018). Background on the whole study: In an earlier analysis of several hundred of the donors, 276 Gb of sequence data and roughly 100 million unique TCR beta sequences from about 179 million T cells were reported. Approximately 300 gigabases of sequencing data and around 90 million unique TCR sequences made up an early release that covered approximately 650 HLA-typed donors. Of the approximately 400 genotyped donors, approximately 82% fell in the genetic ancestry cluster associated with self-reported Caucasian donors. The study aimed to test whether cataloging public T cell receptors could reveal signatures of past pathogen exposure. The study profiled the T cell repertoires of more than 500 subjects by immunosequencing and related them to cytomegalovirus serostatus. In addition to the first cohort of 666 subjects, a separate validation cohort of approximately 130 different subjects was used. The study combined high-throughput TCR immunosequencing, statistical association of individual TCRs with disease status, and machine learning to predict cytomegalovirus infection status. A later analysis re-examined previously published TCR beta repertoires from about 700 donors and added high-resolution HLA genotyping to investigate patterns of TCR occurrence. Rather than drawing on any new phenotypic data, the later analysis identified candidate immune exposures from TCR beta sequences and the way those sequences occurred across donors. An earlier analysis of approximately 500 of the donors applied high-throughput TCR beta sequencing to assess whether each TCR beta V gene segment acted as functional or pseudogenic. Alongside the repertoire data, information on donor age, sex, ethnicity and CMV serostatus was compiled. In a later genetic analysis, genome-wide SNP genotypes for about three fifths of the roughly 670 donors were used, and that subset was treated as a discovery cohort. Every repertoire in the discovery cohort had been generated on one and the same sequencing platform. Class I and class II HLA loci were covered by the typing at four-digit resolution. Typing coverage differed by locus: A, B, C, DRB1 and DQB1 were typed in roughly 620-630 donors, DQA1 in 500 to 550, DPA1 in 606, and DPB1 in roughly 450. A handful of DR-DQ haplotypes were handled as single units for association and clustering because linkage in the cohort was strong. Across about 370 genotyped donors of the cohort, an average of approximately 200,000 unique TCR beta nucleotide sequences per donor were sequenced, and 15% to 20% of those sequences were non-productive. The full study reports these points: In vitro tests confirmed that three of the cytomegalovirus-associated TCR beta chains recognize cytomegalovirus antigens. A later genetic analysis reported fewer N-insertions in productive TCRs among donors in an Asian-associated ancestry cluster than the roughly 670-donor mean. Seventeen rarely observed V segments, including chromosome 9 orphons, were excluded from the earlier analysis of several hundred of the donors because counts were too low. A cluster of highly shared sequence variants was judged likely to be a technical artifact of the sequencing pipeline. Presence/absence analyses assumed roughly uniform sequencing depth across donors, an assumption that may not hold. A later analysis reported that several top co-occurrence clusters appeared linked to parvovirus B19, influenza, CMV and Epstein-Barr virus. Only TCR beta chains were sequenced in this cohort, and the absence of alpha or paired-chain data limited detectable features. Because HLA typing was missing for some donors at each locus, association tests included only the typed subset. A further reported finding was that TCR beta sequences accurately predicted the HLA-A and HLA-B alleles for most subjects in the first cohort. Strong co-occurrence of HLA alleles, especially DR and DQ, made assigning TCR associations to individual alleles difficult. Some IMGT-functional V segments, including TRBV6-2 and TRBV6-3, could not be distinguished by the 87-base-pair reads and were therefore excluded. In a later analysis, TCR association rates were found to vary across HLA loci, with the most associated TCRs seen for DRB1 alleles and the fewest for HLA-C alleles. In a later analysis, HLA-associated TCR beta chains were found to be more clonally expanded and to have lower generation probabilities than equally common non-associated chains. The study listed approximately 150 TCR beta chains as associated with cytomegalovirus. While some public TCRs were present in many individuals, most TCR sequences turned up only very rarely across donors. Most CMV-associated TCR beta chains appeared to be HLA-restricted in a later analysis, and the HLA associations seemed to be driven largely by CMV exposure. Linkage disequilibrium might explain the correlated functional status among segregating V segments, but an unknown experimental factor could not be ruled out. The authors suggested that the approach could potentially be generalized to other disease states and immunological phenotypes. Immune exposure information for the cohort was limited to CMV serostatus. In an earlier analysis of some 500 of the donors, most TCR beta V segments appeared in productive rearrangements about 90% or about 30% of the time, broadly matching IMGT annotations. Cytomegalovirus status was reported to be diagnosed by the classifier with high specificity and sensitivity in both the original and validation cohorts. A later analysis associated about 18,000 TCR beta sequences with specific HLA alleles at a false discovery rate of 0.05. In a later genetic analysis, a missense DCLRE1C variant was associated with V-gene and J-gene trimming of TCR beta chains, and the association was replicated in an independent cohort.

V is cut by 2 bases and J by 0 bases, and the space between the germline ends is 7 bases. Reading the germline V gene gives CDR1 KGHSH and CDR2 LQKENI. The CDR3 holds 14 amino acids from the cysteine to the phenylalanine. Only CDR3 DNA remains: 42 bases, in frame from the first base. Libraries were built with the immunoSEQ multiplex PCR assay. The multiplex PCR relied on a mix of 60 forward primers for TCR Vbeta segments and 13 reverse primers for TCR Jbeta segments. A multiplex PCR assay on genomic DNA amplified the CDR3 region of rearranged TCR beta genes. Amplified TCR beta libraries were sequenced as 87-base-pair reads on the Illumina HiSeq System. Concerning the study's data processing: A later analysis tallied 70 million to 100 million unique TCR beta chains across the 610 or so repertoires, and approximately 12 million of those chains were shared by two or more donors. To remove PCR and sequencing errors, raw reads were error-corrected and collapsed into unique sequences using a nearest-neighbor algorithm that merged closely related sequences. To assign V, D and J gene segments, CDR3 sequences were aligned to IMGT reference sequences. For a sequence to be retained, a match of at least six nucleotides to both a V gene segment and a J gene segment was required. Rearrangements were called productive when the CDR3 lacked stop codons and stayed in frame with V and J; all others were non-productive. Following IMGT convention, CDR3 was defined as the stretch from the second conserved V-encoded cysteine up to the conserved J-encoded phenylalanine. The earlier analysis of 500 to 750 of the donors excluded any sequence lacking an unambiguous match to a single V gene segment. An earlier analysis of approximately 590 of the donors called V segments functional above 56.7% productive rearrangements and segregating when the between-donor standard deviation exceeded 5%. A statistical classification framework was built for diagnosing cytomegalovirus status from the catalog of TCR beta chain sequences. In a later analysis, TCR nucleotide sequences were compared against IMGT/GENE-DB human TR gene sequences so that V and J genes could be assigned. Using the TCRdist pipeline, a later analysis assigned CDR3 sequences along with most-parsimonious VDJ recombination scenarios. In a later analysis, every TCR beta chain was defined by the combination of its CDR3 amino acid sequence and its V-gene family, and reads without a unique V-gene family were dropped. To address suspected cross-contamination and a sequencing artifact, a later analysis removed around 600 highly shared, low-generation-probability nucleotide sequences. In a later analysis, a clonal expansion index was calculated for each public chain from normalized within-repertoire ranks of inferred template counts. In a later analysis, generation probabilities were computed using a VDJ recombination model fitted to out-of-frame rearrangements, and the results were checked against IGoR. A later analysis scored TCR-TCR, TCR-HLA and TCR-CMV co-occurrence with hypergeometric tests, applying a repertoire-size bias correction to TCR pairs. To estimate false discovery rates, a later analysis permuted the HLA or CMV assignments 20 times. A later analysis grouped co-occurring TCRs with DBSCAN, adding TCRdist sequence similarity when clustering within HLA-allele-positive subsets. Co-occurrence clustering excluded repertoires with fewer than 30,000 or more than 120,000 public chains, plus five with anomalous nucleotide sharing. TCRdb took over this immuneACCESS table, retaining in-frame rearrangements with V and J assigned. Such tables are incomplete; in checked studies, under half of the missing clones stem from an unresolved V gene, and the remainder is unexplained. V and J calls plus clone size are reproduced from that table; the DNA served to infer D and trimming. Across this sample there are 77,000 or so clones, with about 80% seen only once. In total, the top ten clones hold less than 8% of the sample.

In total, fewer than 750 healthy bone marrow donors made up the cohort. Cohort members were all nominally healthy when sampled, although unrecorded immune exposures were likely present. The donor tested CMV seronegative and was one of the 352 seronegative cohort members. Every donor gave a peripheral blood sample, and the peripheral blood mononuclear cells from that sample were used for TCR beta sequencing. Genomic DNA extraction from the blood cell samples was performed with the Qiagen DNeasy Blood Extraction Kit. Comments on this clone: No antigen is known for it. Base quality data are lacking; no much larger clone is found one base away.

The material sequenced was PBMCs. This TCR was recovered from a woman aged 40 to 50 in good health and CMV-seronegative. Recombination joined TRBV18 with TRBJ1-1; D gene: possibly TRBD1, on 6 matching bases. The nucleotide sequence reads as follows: TGTGCCAGCTCACCATCAGGGGTGAACACTGAAGCTTTCTTT. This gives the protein CASSPSGVNTEAFF.